Shown below are 9 T cell receptor beta chains from a single sample sequenced in a study of CD8 T cells in ankylosing spondylitis. Notes on the study in general: Blood from ankylosing spondylitis patients appeared to carry a characteristic roughly eight-variant TCR beta motif.

Each CDR3 protein is one row after TCRdb ran MiXCR on the 5' RACE reads. The sample lists 200,000 to 250,000 distinct CDR3 sequences; 6% to 8.5% were seen once. These receptors lack a known antigen. Specimen: blood, either unsorted or a sorted T cell fraction (not recorded which). Receptors were obtained from a male donor with ankylosing spondylitis.

This clonotype was picked up many times. CDR3 loop: CASRSGEGANVLTF. The DNA of the CDR3 is TGCGCCAGCCGTTCAGGGGAGGGGGCCAACGTCCTGACTTTC. The rearrangement joins TRBV5-1 to TRBJ2-6; D is perhaps TRBD1 (6 bases). From germline, CDR1 is SGHRS and CDR2 YFSETQ. This CDR3 is 14 amino acids long. V was cut by 7 bases and J by 4 bases, with 12 bases left in between. Drawing the rest from reference TRBV5-1 and TRBJ2-6, the complete variable domain is KAGVTQTPRYLIKTRGQQVTLSCSPISGHRSVSWYQQTPGQGLQFLFEYFSETQRNKGNFPGRFSGRQFSNSRSEMNVSTLELGDSALYLCASRSGEGANVLTFGAGSRLTVL.

This clonotype was counted between two and nine times. CDR3 sequence (DNA): TGCGCCAGCAGCCCCCGGACGCAGGCCTCTATGAACACTGAAGCTTTCTTT. This gives the protein CASSPRTQASMNTEAFF. This rearrangement joins TRBV4-1 to TRBJ1-1, with D unclear. The CDR3 sequence is 17 residues long. Germline V gene lookup returns CDR1 MGHRA and CDR2 YSYEKL. Trimming cost V 4 bases and J 0 bases, with 18 bases left between them.

In this sample, this clonotype turned up many times. The chain combines TRBV6-2 or TRBV6-3 with TRBJ2-4, with D possibly matching TRBD2 (6 bases). There are 16 residues in the CDR3. Trimming removed 5 bases at V and 2 bases at J, with 16 bases between. CDR1 MNHEY and CDR2 SVGEGT come from the germline V gene. The CDR3 loop reads CASSHPGDVSKNIQYF. Here the CDR3 DNA reads TGTGCCAGCAGTCACCCGGGGGATGTTTCCAAAAACATTCAGTACTTC.

This clonotype was counted ten times or more. J is TRBJ2-3 and V is TRBV10-3; either TRBD1 or TRBD2 may supply D (5 bases each). Deletions cut 2 bases from V and 9 bases from J, with 9 bases between. The CDR3 spans 12 residues. The V gene's germline CDR1 is ENHRY and CDR2 SYGVKD. The CDR3 region is CAISEHRDTQYF. CDR3 bases: TGTGCCATCAGTGAGCACCGGGACACGCAGTATTTT.

About this clonotype: With a much larger clone just one base away, this may be a read error. V and J are TRBV12-3 or TRBV12-4 and TRBJ2-1; the D gene is possibly TRBD2 (5 bases). The length of the CDR3 is 14 residues. V lost 3 bases and J lost 1, with 7 bases in between. This CDR3 is CASSFLASYNEQFF. DNA for the CDR3: TGTGCCAGCAGTTTTCTAGCATCCTACAATGAGCAGTTCTTC.

There are many counts of this clonotype. The gene calls are TRBV28 and TRBJ2-3; 9 bases line up with TRBD2. From germline, CDR1 is MDHEN and CDR2 SYDVKM. This CDR3 contains 18 residues. V dropped 4 bases and J dropped 1; count of bases not matched to a gene: 12. CDR3 protein: CASSSGASGTFGTDTQYF. In nucleotides, the CDR3 is TGTGCCAGCAGTTCAGGCGCTAGCGGGACATTCGGCACAGATACGCAGTATTTT.

This clonotype was observed many times. The chain carries TRBV12-5 and TRBJ2-5; the match to TRBD1 covers 10 bases. The CDR3 consists of 13 residues. Per the germline V gene, CDR1 is LGHNT and CDR2 is FRNRAP. V trimming: 6 bases; J trimming: 7 bases; junction bases outside the gene matches: 5. The DNA for the CDR3 is TGTGCTAGTGGCCGGACAGGGGGGTTGACCCAGTACTTC. It encodes CASGRTGGLTQYF.

This clonotype was seen many times. The rearrangement joins TRBV29-1 to TRBJ1-1, with D tentatively TRBD1 (6 bases). CDR3 length: 15 amino acids. The germline CDR1 and CDR2 sequences are SQVTM and ANQGSEA. V lost 7 bases, J lost 1 base, and 19 bases lay in between. CDR3 in amino acids: CSGHRIRGKNTEAFF. CDR3 DNA: TGCAGCGGTCACAGGATCAGGGGAAAGAACACTGAAGCTTTCTTT.

This clonotype was picked up many times. The CDR3 coding sequence is TGTGCCAGCAACGTAAACCGGGACTACCAAGAGACCCAGTACTTC. Translation: CASNVNRDYQETQYF. The J gene is TRBJ2-5, the V gene TRBV7-2; tentatively, D is TRBD2 (6 bases). This CDR3 contains 15 residues. Trimming shortened V by 7 bases and J by 0 bases, and 15 bases separated the two germline ends. Germline CDR1 reads SGHTA; CDR2 reads FQGNSA.